A selection of T cell receptor beta chains follows, all from one sample in a study of blood T cells in healthy people across ages. TCRdb used MiXCR to reprocess the 5' RACE reads, holding one entry per CDR3 protein. The table has some 1.4 million distinct CDR3 sequences, 40% to 50% seen once. Sequenced: blood. The receptors come from a woman aged 18-30 years in good health. Both conserved end residues are part of each CDR3. The D gene is left open where the match is weak. Clone size is shown for a subset of rows, as once, few, many or a class of expanded clone.

J	size	D	V	DNA	CDR3
TRBJ2-4	few	TRBD2	TRBV10-3	TGTGCCATCAGTGAGGCGGGGGGTATGCGGGAGCAGTACTTC	CAISEAGGMREQYF
TRBJ1-4	NA	TRBD1	TRBV9	TGTGCCAGCAGCGTAGCTCAGGGACAGGGGAAAGAAAAACTGTTTTTT	CASSVAQGQGKEKLFF
TRBJ2-2	few	NA	TRBV11-2	TGTGCCAGCAGCCGGACTGTCAACACCGGGGAGCTGTTTTTT	CASSRTVNTGELFF
TRBJ2-7	NA	NA	TRBV14	TGTGCCAGCAGCCAAGACCCTATGTCCTCCAACGAGCAGTACTTC	CASSQDPMSSNEQYF
TRBJ1-2	NA	NA	TRBV7-8	TGTGCCAGCAGCGGGGACCGCGCTGGCGGCTACACCTTC	CASSGDRAGGYTF
TRBJ1-1	NA	NA	TRBV7-2	TGTGCCAGCAGCCCCAGCCTTGGCAGCTGGGCTTTCTTT	CASSPSLGSWAFF
TRBJ1-1	many	NA	TRBV30	TGTGCCTGGGCCCCCAGACAGAGAGAAGCTTTCTTT	CAWAPRQREAFF
TRBJ1-1	NA	TRBD1	TRBV5-1	TGCGCCAGCAGCTTCACCAGGGGGCAGCTTGAAGCTTTCTTT	CASSFTRGQLEAFF
TRBJ1-1	NA	NA	TRBV3-1	TGTGCCACCCTCGGATGGGGGAACACTGAAGCTTTCTTT	CATLGWGNTEAFF
TRBJ1-2	NA	NA	TRBV27	TGTGCCAGCAGTTCTATAACAGGGAGCTATGGCTACACCTTC	CASSSITGSYGYTF
TRBJ2-3	NA	NA	TRBV7-8	TGTGCCAGCAGCTTAGCTCTTGGGGGCCACACAGGTACGCAGTATTTT	CASSLALGGHTGTQYF
TRBJ2-1	once	TRBD1	TRBV6-6	TGTGCCAGCAAGGGGACAGACTACAATGAGCAGTTCTTC	CASKGTDYNEQFF
TRBJ2-7	few	TRBD2	TRBV27	TGTGCCAGCAGTTTATCAGCGGGAGGGCGTCTCGAGCAGTACTTC	CASSLSAGGRLEQYF
TRBJ2-1	NA	NA	TRBV11-2	TGTGCCAGCAGACGCATCCGGGCAGGGCGGGACGATGAGCAGTTCTTC	CASRRIRAGRDDEQFF
TRBJ2-3	NA	NA	TRBV14	TGTGCCAGCAGCCACACCCGGGACGGACGCACAGATACGCAGTATTTT	CASSHTRDGRTDTQYF
TRBJ1-2	NA	NA	TRBV18	TGTGCCAGCTCACCCTCCCATTTCGCTAACTATGGCTACACCTTC	CASSPSHFANYGYTF
TRBJ2-1	many	TRBD2	TRBV20-1	TGCAGTGCTATAGGAGCGGGAGGGCCGTACAATGAGCAGTTCTTC	CSAIGAGGPYNEQFF
TRBJ1-1	NA	TRBD1	TRBV10-3	TGTGCCATCAGTGAGTCAGGGGGCCTGAACACTGAAGCTTTCTTT	CAISESGGLNTEAFF
TRBJ2-7	NA	NA	TRBV18	TGTGCCAGCTCACCAAACGCCCCAGGGGAGCAGTACTTC	CASSPNAPGEQYF
TRBJ2-2	NA	NA	TRBV5-1	TGCGCCAGCAGCTTGCGGGGGAACACCGGGGAGCTGTTTTTT	CASSLRGNTGELFF
TRBJ1-2	once	TRBD1	TRBV30	TGTGCCTGGAGTGTACCTGGGGACAGAGACTATGGCTACACCTTC	CAWSVPGDRDYGYTF
TRBJ2-7	once	NA	TRBV12-3/TRBV12-4	TGTGCCGGCACCGATGGGGGGAAACACAATGAGCAGTACTTC	CAGTDGGKHNEQYF
TRBJ1-6	NA	TRBD1	TRBV27	TGTGCCAGCAGTTCTATCGGAGCAACCGGGACAGGGGATCCCCTGGCTTCACCCCTCCACTTT	CASSSIGATGTGDPLASPLHF
TRBJ2-7	few	TRBD1	TRBV27	TGTGCCAGCGCCCGACAGGGCCCACCGAGCGAGCAGTACTTC	CASARQGPPSEQYF
TRBJ1-1	NA	NA	TRBV19	TGTGCCAGTAGAAAGGTTATGAACACTGAAGCTTTCTTT	CASRKVMNTEAFF
TRBJ1-6	NA	NA	TRBV5-1	TGCGCCAGCAGCTTGGAATCGGCCTCGAGTTCACCCCTCCACTTT	CASSLESASSSPLHF
TRBJ2-7	once	NA	TRBV27	TGTGCCAGCAGTTTTGGCCTCCTACCCTACGAGCAGTACTTC	CASSFGLLPYEQYF
TRBJ2-1	NA	TRBD1	TRBV18	TGTGCCAGCTCACCAACCGGGACAGGGGTTTCCAATGAGCAGTTCTTC	CASSPTGTGVSNEQFF
TRBJ2-3	few	NA	TRBV10-3	TGTGCCATCAGTGACTTTGGCTCCTTAGATACGCAGTATTTT	CAISDFGSLDTQYF
TRBJ2-7	few	TRBD1	TRBV6-5	TGTGCCAGCACCAGATGGCGGACAGGGCCCTACGAGCAGTACTTC	CASTRWRTGPYEQYF
TRBJ2-7	NA	TRBD2	TRBV6-5	TGTGCCAGCAGGGGGACTAGCGGGAGAAACACCTACGAGCAGTACTTC	CASRGTSGRNTYEQYF
TRBJ2-7	NA	NA	TRBV2	TGTGCCAGCAGTGAAGCGGTCCTAGGCAACAAGGCGGGGCAGTACTTC	CASSEAVLGNKAGQYF
TRBJ2-7	few	NA	TRBV6-2/TRBV6-3	TGTGCCAGCAGCCGCCTCGGGGCGAGCTCCTACGAGCAGTACTTC	CASSRLGASSYEQYF
TRBJ1-6	NA	NA	TRBV4-1	TGCGCCAGCAGCCAAGAAACTTCGGCTTCACCCCTCCACTTT	CASSQETSASPLHF
TRBJ2-1	few	NA	TRBV28	TGTGCCAGCAGTTTAGTAGGGGGGGGACGCTCCTACAATGAGCAGTTCTTC	CASSLVGGGRSYNEQFF
TRBJ1-1	few	NA	TRBV2	TGTGCCAGCAGTTCAGGGGCGGCGAACACTGAAGCTTTCTTT	CASSSGAANTEAFF
TRBJ1-6	few	NA	TRBV9	TGTGCCAGCGGGGGTCCCTATAATTCACCCCTCCACTTT	CASGGPYNSPLHF
TRBJ2-1	NA	NA	TRBV3-1	TGTGCCAGCAGCCAAGAATTGGGTAGGCGTTCCTCCTACAATGAGCAGTTCTTC	CASSQELGRRSSYNEQFF
TRBJ2-7	few	NA	TRBV12-3/TRBV12-4	TGTGCCAGCAGTAGGCCGGAGACTAACTACGAGCAGTACTTC	CASSRPETNYEQYF
TRBJ2-1	NA	NA	TRBV20-1	TGCAGTGCCGTGGACCCTGTAGGCTCCTACAATGAGCAGTTCTTC	CSAVDPVGSYNEQFF
TRBJ1-5	NA	TRBD1	TRBV6-2/TRBV6-3	TGTGCCAGCAAGAGCGAGACAGGGGACCCATGGAGTCAGCCCCAGCATTTT	CASKSETGDPWSQPQHF
TRBJ2-3	NA	TRBD2	TRBV20-1	TGCAGTGCTAGAGATCAAGCGGGAACGAGTTATGGCACAGATACGCAGTATTTT	CSARDQAGTSYGTDTQYF
TRBJ2-7	NA	TRBD2	TRBV15	TGTGCCACCAGCAGAGAGGGAGCGGGGGACTTCTACAATGAGCAGTACTTC	CATSREGAGDFYNEQYF
TRBJ1-2	many	NA	TRBV10-3	TGTGCCACCAACAGGGACGTAAACTATGGCTACACCTTC	CATNRDVNYGYTF
TRBJ2-7	once	TRBD1	TRBV3-1	TGTGCCAGCAGCCAGGGTCCGACAGGGAGCTCCTACGAGCAGTACTTC	CASSQGPTGSSYEQYF
TRBJ1-6	NA	NA	TRBV2	TGTGCCAGCAGCTCGATCGAGGGGAATTCACCCCTCCACTTT	CASSSIEGNSPLHF
TRBJ2-3	NA	TRBD2	TRBV3-1	TGTGCCAGCAGCCATACCCGGGGGGGCGAGGGTACGCAGTATTTT	CASSHTRGGEGTQYF